This T cell receptor (beta chain) was recorded in a study of OX40 agonist ivuxolimab in advanced cancers. A note on the overall study: Ivuxolimab, which targeted the costimulatory receptor OX40 (CD134), was an agonistic, fully human IgG2 monoclonal antibody. Intravenous ivuxolimab was administered to patients every 2 weeks at six dose levels: 0.01, 0.1, 0.3, 1.5, 3 and 10 mg/kg. Of the 50 to 55 patients in dose escalation, 19 had hepatocellular carcinoma, some 15 had melanoma, 9 had renal cell carcinoma and 9 had head and neck cancer. A male proportion of roughly 80% and a mean age of roughly 58 years, ranging from about 23 to 90, were recorded for the dose-escalation cohort. Patients were allowed to have had prior anti-PD-1, anti-PD-L1 or anti-CTLA-4 therapy, and 30% to 40% of the dose-escalation patients had been treated with checkpoint inhibitors. Partial responses were achieved by three dose-escalation patients, of whom one had hepatocellular carcinoma and two had cutaneous melanoma. The point of sequencing TCRbeta in the periphery was to test whether ivuxolimab changed TCR sequence diversity and drove clonal T-cell expansion. The paper reports the monotherapy dose-escalation portion (N ≈ 52 patients) of the phase I ivuxolimab trial. Study-level results and caveats: After ivuxolimab, expanded clones were on average more numerous among CD8+ T cells than among CD4+ T cells. Low levels of normalized T-cell clonal expansion were also seen in some nonresponding patients. At doses from 0.1 to 3.0 mg/kg, clonal expansion was seen in both CD4+ and CD8+ blood T cells between baseline and week 6. In the 0.1-3.0 mg/kg groups, partial responders had among the lowest normalized peripheral clonal expansion, particularly in CD8+ T cells. The antigen specificity of the peripheral T cells that underwent clonal expansion was not determined.

Via the germline V gene, CDR1 is SGHDT and CDR2 YYEEEE. Including the terminal cysteine and phenylalanine, the CDR3 comprises 13 residues. The retained sequence is limited to the CDR3, 39 bases, with the frame set at the first base. V was cut back by 0 bases and J by 2 bases, leaving a gap of 5 bases between them. To sequence the TCRbeta CDR3 region, genomic DNA was isolated from the sorted cells. The immunoSEQ Assay was used for sequencing of TCRbeta CDR3 regions. What TCRdb holds here is the immuneACCESS table cut down to in-frame rearrangements. Part of the clones is not present; checked against another copy, under half of the missing clones reflect an unresolved V gene, and the others are unexplained. The sample table lists about 69,000 clones, approximately 93% of them with a count of one. Under 0.35% of the sample is taken by the ten largest. The trial excluded patients who had a history of autoimmune disease or who were on systemic immunosuppression. Peripheral blood for TCR sequencing was collected from all dose cohorts at baseline, on cycle 4 day 1, and on cycle 7 day 1. The samples were drawn from a first-in-human, open-label, multicenter phase I dose-escalation trial of ivuxolimab. Adults with locally advanced or metastatic melanoma, renal cell carcinoma, hepatocellular carcinoma or head and neck squamous cell carcinoma were enrolled in the trial. Before TCR sequencing, CD4+ and CD8+ T cells were separately sorted from peripheral blood.

On this clone: The clone's antigen remains unknown. Base qualities were left out, and no much larger clone turns up one base away.

This clonotype was sampled from an adult with an advanced solid tumor such as melanoma, head and neck, liver or kidney cancer. The rearrangement joined TRBV5-6 to TRBJ1-2; there is no confident call for the D gene. The starting material was CD4+ or CD8+ T cells sorted from blood, obtained in a trial of the OX40 agonist ivuxolimab. The CDR3 amino acid sequence is: CASSLGGNYGYTF. The DNA sequence reads TGTGCCAGCAGCTTGGGGGGAAACTATGGCTACACCTTC.